Sequencing of this T cell receptor beta chain was carried out in a study of molecular identifiers for immune sequencing clone quantification. In its sample, this clonotype was seen many times. TCRdb processed the PCR reads anew with MiXCR; each CDR3 protein has one entry. The sample holds more than 95,000 distinct CDR3 sequences, roughly a quarter seen once. This CDR3 is 17 amino acids long. Germline CDR1 reads SGHTA; CDR2 reads FQGNSA. Germline trimming cut 5 bases from V and 5 bases from J; bases unmatched to any gene: 9. Based on a CD8+CD4-CCR7+CD45RA+ profile, naive CD8 T cells were sorted. The material sequenced was naive CD8+ T cells from blood, with Jurkat cell RNA spiked in. Described subset: FACS-sorted CD8+CD4-CCR7+CD45RA+ naive T cells. This TCR came from a human donor in good health. Some libraries in this study had Jurkat cell RNA spiked in. The chain joins TRBV7-2 to TRBJ2-1; 13 bases match TRBD2. CDR3 in DNA: TGTGCCAGCAGCCGTCCCGGGACTAGCGGGGCCAACAATGAGCAGTTCTTC. It encodes CASSRPGTSGANNEQFF.